These 14 T cell receptor beta chains were all obtained from the same sample, sequenced in a study of resident and recirculating memory T cells in vitiligo. Assay used: immunoSEQ multiplex PCR; TCRdb lists only in-frame clones, some missing. This sample has 75,000 to 95,000 clones, with 90% to 95% found just once. Sequencing was carried out using blood. These receptors were obtained from a male donor with vitiligo.

This sequence joins TRBV16 and TRBJ1-1; D remains ambiguous. The V end was cut by 0 bases, the J end by 4 bases, with 9 bases between. CDR3 size: 14 residues. The germline V gene encodes CDR1 KGHSY and CDR2 FQNENV. The CDR3 nucleotides are TGTGCCAGCAGCCAATCATCTGAGGGCACTGAAGCTTTCTTT. It specifies CASSQSSEGTEAFF.

This clone appeared a single time. V gene TRBV21-1 combines with J gene TRBJ2-7; TRBD1, as called in the table, went unchecked against the DNA. TRBV21-1 corresponds to a pseudogene. This CDR3 comprises 16 residues. DNA of the CDR3: TGTGCCAGCAGCAACTGGGGAAGGGGCGTCCCCTACGAGCAGTACTTC. Translated: CASSNWGRGVPYEQYF.

This chain uses TRBV18 with TRBJ2-1, with D possibly TRBD2 on 6 matching bases. V dropped 3 bases and J dropped 8 bases, with 17 bases sitting between them. Germline CDR1 is KGHSH and CDR2 is LQKENI. This CDR3 is built from 15 residues. The CDR3 loop reads CASSPPSVPTDEQFF. The CDR3 bases are TGTGCCAGCTCACCTCCTAGCGTTCCCACCGATGAGCAGTTCTTC.

The chain couples TRBV30 to TRBJ1-1; 11 nucleotides agree with TRBD1. Germline CDR1 is GTSNPN and CDR2 is SVGIG (reference sequence). Trimming removed 4 bases from V and 6 bases from J; junction bases left unmatched: 10. The CDR3 length is 15 residues. CDR3 in amino acids: CAWNGPGTGGSEAFF. CDR3 nucleotide sequence: TGTGCCTGGAATGGCCCCGGGACAGGGGGTTCTGAAGCTTTCTTT.

This clone was picked up one time. The V gene is TRBV11-3, the J gene TRBJ2-5, with TRBD2 matching over 9 bases. The CDR3 totals 15 residues. J was trimmed by 6 bases and V by 1 base; bases with no gene match: 6. Germline CDR1 reads SGHNT; CDR2 reads YENEEA. As DNA, the CDR3 is TGTGCCAGCAGCTTAGCCGTTGGGACTAGCCAGACCCAGTACTTC. Its protein is CASSLAVGTSQTQYF.

V gene TRBV28 combines with J gene TRBJ1-2; 10 bases agree with TRBD1. The CDR3 runs to 16 residues. Germline V gene sequence: CDR1 MDHEN, CDR2 SYDVKM. V shed 4 bases, J shed 0 bases, and the junction held 5 bases outside the gene matches. The CDR3 coding sequence is TGTGCCAGCAGTTCAATAGGACAGGGGGCTAACTATGGCTACACCTTC. It is translated as CASSSIGQGANYGYTF.

This rearrangement joins TRBV11-1 to TRBJ1-1; the D gene is possibly TRBD1 (6 bases). The germline gives CDR1 SGHAT, CDR2 FQDESV (reference sequence). Trimming pared 5 bases from V and 1 base from J, leaving 11 bases between. There are 14 residues in the CDR3. DNA of the CDR3: TGTGCCAGCAGCCCCCGGGGGGCGAACACTGAAGCTTTCTTT. Translated: CASSPRGANTEAFF.

The chain recombines TRBV7-2 with TRBJ2-7, with D maybe TRBD1 (6 bases). V was pared by 4 bases and J by 6 bases, with 19 bases between. The CDR3 loop spans 15 amino acids. Germline V gives CDR1 SGHTA, CDR2 FQGNSA. This chain's CDR3 is CASSSRVWTASEQYF. In DNA, the CDR3 is TGTGCCAGCAGCTCGAGAGTCTGGACAGCCTCCGAGCAGTACTTC.

This chain joins TRBV6-6 and TRBJ1-5, with a weak D call TRBD1 (5 bases). Looked up from germline, CDR1 is MNHNY and CDR2 is SVGAGI (reference sequence). V lost 7 bases and J lost 11, with 18 bases in between. The CDR3 is 13 residues long. For the CDR3, the DNA is TGTGCCAGCATTCCAGAAGGCGGGGGTGCCCAGCATTTT. This gives the protein CASIPEGGGAQHF.

V gene TRBV11-1 combines with J gene TRBJ2-1; maybe TRBD2 (6 bases). The CDR3 runs to 17 residues. Deletions cut 5 bases from V and 9 bases from J, with 26 bases between. Germline CDR1 and CDR2: SGHAT and FQDESV (reference sequence). The CDR3, as DNA: TGTGCCAGCAGCGAAGGAGTCCGGGACTGGCGTTGGACTGAGCAGTTCTTC. Encoded protein: CASSEGVRDWRWTEQFF.

CDR3 in DNA: TGTGCCAGCAGCCAAGCTTCCCGTTGGCCCCAGCATTTT. Translating it yields CASSQASRWPQHF. The rearrangement joins TRBV4-2 to TRBJ1-5; D not resolved. This CDR3 spans 13 amino acids. Trimming removed 1 base from V and 9 bases from J, with 10 bases in between. From germline, CDR1 is LGHNA and CDR2 YNFKEQ.

The rearrangement joins TRBV15 to TRBJ1-3; D is undetermined. Trimming shortened V by 1 base and J by 0 bases, and 7 bases separated the two germline ends. The CDR3 spans 15 residues. Germline V CDR1 and CDR2: LNHNV, YYDKDF (reference sequence). The CDR3 protein is CATSRGEDSGNTIYF. CDR3 in DNA: TGTGCCACCAGCAGAGGTGAGGACTCTGGAAACACCATATATTTT.

The chain recombines TRBV5-8 with TRBJ2-2, with a tentative D call TRBD2 (6 bases). Trimming stripped 5 bases from V and 3 bases from J, with 17 bases between. The CDR3 loop spans 16 amino acids. Germline CDR1 reads SGHTS; CDR2 reads YDEGEE. This chain's CDR3 is CASRSGAGPYTGELFF. DNA for the CDR3: TGTGCCAGCAGGTCTGGGGCGGGACCGTACACCGGGGAGCTGTTTTTT.

The chain couples TRBV5-1 to TRBJ2-7; possible D gene TRBD2, 7 bases. CDR1 is SGHRS and CDR2 is YFSETQ in the germline V gene. The CDR3 has 16 residues. Trimming pared 0 bases from V and 4 bases from J, leaving 17 bases between. CDR3 coding DNA: TGCGCCAGCAGCTTGGCCCCGGGTAGGGGGGGATACGAGCAGTACTTC. Its protein is CASSLAPGRGGYEQYF.